These T cell receptor beta chains were read from a single sample in a study of CD8+ T cells in alopecia areata. TCRdb's table, derived via immunoSEQ multiplex PCR, lists solely in-frame clones and lacks some. The sample yields 130,000 to 150,000 clones, more than 55% seen once. Sequencing input: CD8+ T cells sorted from blood. Receptors were obtained from a human donor in good health. Both conserved end residues are part of each CDR3. The D gene is left open where the match is weak. Size is stated for part of the rows, as once, few or many counts, or as a class when the clone is expanded.

J gene | D gene | V gene | clone size | CDR3 DNA | CDR3 protein
TRBJ2-7 | . | TRBV7-9 | once | TGTGCCAGCAGCTTTTCTAAAGGGAGCTCCTACGAGCAGTACTTC | CASSFSKGSSYEQYF
TRBJ2-5 | TRBD2 | TRBV6-1 | . | TGTGCCAGCAGTGAAAAGAAACTTGGACTAGGCCAAGAGACCCAGTACTTC | CASSEKKLGLGQETQYF
TRBJ1-2 | TRBD1 | TRBV29-1 | . | TGCAGCGTTGAGGTTAGGGACAGGGGCTACACCTTC | CSVEVRDRGYTF
TRBJ2-7 | . | TRBV2 | once | TGTGCCAGCGTCAACGGGTTAAGCTCCTACGAGCAGTACTTC | CASVNGLSSYEQYF
TRBJ1-2 | TRBD1 | TRBV4-1 | . | TGCGCCAGCAGCCATGCTACCGGACAGGGACATGGCTACACCTTC | CASSHATGQGHGYTF
TRBJ1-1 | . | TRBV5-1 | few | TGCGCCAGCAGCCTAGGGACTTCGAACACTGAAGCTTTCTTT | CASSLGTSNTEAFF
TRBJ2-1 | . | TRBV6-1 | once | TGTGCCAGCAGTGAACTAGGAGCCTACAATGAGCAGTTCTTC | CASSELGAYNEQFF
TRBJ2-1 | TRBD1 | TRBV29-1 | . | TGCAGCGTTGAAGCACCCGGACAGGACAATGAGCAGTTCTTC | CSVEAPGQDNEQFF
TRBJ2-7 | TRBD1 | TRBV29-1 | . | TGCAGCGTTGACCCGGGACAGGGGGCTTACGAGCAGTACTTC | CSVDPGQGAYEQYF
TRBJ1-1 | . | TRBV29-1 | . | TGCAGCGTTGCAATTTCCCCCCCTGAAGCTTTCTTT | CSVAISPPEAFF
TRBJ2-3 | . | TRBV29-1 | few | TGCAGCGTAGGGGCAACAGGGTCCGCAGATACGCAGTATTTT | CSVGATGSADTQYF
TRBJ1-5 | . | TRBV7-9 | . | TGTGCCAGCAGCTTAGGGCAGAGCAATCAGCCCCAGCATTTT | CASSLGQSNQPQHF
TRBJ2-2 | . | TRBV2 | few | TGTGCCAGCAGTGCTTTAAGCACCGGGGAGCTGTTTTTT | CASSALSTGELFF
TRBJ2-7 | . | TRBV13 | . | TGTGCCAGCAGCGCAGAGGGCGAGCAGTACTTC | CASSAEGEQYF
TRBJ1-2 | . | TRBV6-4 | . | TGTGCCAGCAGTGAAGGTCGGGCCTATGGCTACACCTTC | CASSEGRAYGYTF
TRBJ1-5 | . | TRBV28 | . | TGTGCCAGCAACAATCAGCCCCAGCATTTT | CASNNQPQHF
TRBJ2-7 | . | TRBV7-2 | . | TGTGCCAGCAGCGACAGAGCTGGCGAGCAGTACTTC | CASSDRAGEQYF
TRBJ2-7 | TRBD2 | TRBV4-1 | . | TGCGCCAGCAGCCAACTAGCGGGCGTCTCCTACGAGCAGTACTTC | CASSQLAGVSYEQYF
TRBJ2-1 | . | TRBV4-1 | . | TGCGCCAGCAGCCCAAAGGAGCTCCTCTCCTACAATGAGCAGTTCTTC | CASSPKELLSYNEQFF
TRBJ2-1 | . | TRBV11-2 | . | TGTGCCAGCAGCTTAGCGGGCGCCTACCTGTTCTTC | CASSLAGAYLFF
TRBJ2-5 | TRBD1 | TRBV28 | few | TGTGCCAGCAGTTGGGACAGGATTGAAGAGACCCAGTACTTC | CASSWDRIEETQYF
TRBJ2-1 | TRBD2 | TRBV19 | . | TGTGCCAGTAACGCGGGAGGAGGTTCGTACAATGAGCAGTTCTTC | CASNAGGGSYNEQFF
TRBJ2-7 | . | TRBV7-9 | . | TGTGCCAGCAGCCCACCCCAGAGCTCCTACGAGCAGTACTTC | CASSPPQSSYEQYF
TRBJ2-1 | . | TRBV2 | few | TGTGCCAGCAGTGAAGCCCCTACAGGGAGGGACAATGAGCAGTTCTTC | CASSEAPTGRDNEQFF
TRBJ2-1 | TRBD2 | TRBV7-9 | once | TGTGCCAGCAGCCTTCCGGGACTAGCGGGATTTGAGCAGTTCTTC | CASSLPGLAGFEQFF
TRBJ2-7 | TRBD2 | TRBV30 | . | TGTGCCTGGAGTGCGGGACTAGCGGGTAAGATGGACTCCTACGAGCAGTACTTC | CAWSAGLAGKMDSYEQYF
TRBJ2-3 | . | TRBV29-1 | . | TGCAGCGTTTGGGCTAGCGGCACAGATACGCAGTATTTT | CSVWASGTDTQYF
TRBJ2-7 | . | TRBV29-1 | . | TGCAGCGTTGAAGATCATGGATCCTCCTACGAGCAGTACTTC | CSVEDHGSSYEQYF
TRBJ2-1 | . | TRBV20-1 | once | TGCAGTGCTAGTCGAAATGAGCAGTTCTTC | CSASRNEQFF
TRBJ2-7 | TRBD1 | TRBV29-1 | few | TGCAGCGTTGAGACGACAGGGGGCTACGAAGGAGAGCAGTACTTC | CSVETTGGYEGEQYF
TRBJ2-4 | . | TRBV29-1 | . | TGCAGCGTGCGAACCGATACAGAATTTAAAAACATTCAGTACTTC | CSVRTDTEFKNIQYF
TRBJ1-1 | . | TRBV29-1 | . | TGCAGCGTTGAATGGGACTCGGTGAACACTGAAGCTTTCTTT | CSVEWDSVNTEAFF
TRBJ1-2 | . | TRBV7-9 | once | TGTGCCAGCAGCTTAGGGAGGGAGGACTATGGCTACACCTTC | CASSLGREDYGYTF
TRBJ2-7 | . | TRBV30 | . | TGTGCCTGGAGCGTGATAAGGAGCGAGCAGTACTTC | CAWSVIRSEQYF
TRBJ2-3 | . | TRBV6-5 | . | TGTGCCAGCAGTTCCGGGACTAGCACAGATACGCAGTATTTT | CASSSGTSTDTQYF
TRBJ2-7 | TRBD1 | TRBV5-1 | . | TGCGCCAGCAGCTTGGCCCCCGGGACAGCCTACGAGCAGTACTTC | CASSLAPGTAYEQYF
TRBJ2-7 | . | TRBV19 | . | TGTGCCAGTAGTATAGATGGGGGGAGCGACGAGCAGTACTTC | CASSIDGGSDEQYF
TRBJ2-5 | . | TRBV7-8 | few | TGTGCCAGCAGCAGAGCCGACAGGGAGGGACAAGAGACCCAGTACTTC | CASSRADREGQETQYF
TRBJ2-2 | . | TRBV7-9 | . | TGTGCCAGCAGCTTGGGCACCGGGGAGCTGTTTTTT | CASSLGTGELFF
TRBJ1-1 | TRBD1 | TRBV27 | . | TGTGCCAGCGGGCTGACAGGGTTTACTGAAGCTTTCTTT | CASGLTGFTEAFF
TRBJ2-5 | TRBD1 | TRBV29-1 | . | TGCAGCGTTGAAGTATGGACAGGCCAAGGGGAGACCCAGTACTTC | CSVEVWTGQGETQYF
TRBJ2-7 | TRBD2 | TRBV29-1 | . | TGCAGCGTTAACTCCCTCAGCGGGAGTAGGTACGAGCAGTACTTC | CSVNSLSGSRYEQYF
TRBJ2-5 | TRBD1 | TRBV29-1 | few | TGCAGCGTCCCAAGACAGGGCCCAGAGACCCAGTACTTC | CSVPRQGPETQYF
TRBJ1-2 | . | TRBV6-5 | . | TGTGCCAGCAGTTACGCCCCCTCAGGCCTGGGCTATGGCTACACCTTC | CASSYAPSGLGYGYTF
TRBJ2-6 | . | TRBV6-5 | few | TGTGCCAGCAGTTATCTCGGGGCCAACGTCCTGACTTTC | CASSYLGANVLTF
TRBJ2-1 | . | TRBV7-7 | . | TGTGCTAGCAGCTTAGGGCCGGGTACGGACAATGAGCAGTTCTTC | CASSLGPGTDNEQFF
TRBJ2-5 | . | TRBV27 | . | TGTGCCAGCAGCGCAGGACGATATGGGAAGACCCAGTACTTC | CASSAGRYGKTQYF
TRBJ2-5 | TRBD1 | TRBV29-1 | . | TGCAGCGTTGAGACAGGGGGCGGTGAGACCCAGTACTTC | CSVETGGGETQYF
TRBJ1-1 | . | TRBV27 | . | TGTGCCAGCAGTTTATCGGAGAACACTGAAGCTTTCTTT | CASSLSENTEAFF
TRBJ2-1 | TRBD2 | TRBV9 | few | TGTGCCAGCAGCGTACCCCTAGCGGGAGGAGACAATGAGCAGTTCTTC | CASSVPLAGGDNEQFF
TRBJ2-7 | TRBD2 | TRBV30 | . | TGTGCCTGGAGTCAGGGGACTAGCGTTTACGAGCAGTACTTC | CAWSQGTSVYEQYF
TRBJ2-5 | TRBD2 | TRBV7-2 | few | TGTGCCAGCAGCCCCTCACCGGGAGGTGGAGAGACCCAGTACTTC | CASSPSPGGGETQYF
TRBJ2-2 | . | TRBV5-1 | few | TGCGCCAGCAGCTCACAGACAGGCCGGGACACCGGGGAGCTGTTTTTT | CASSSQTGRDTGELFF
TRBJ2-1 | . | TRBV5-1 | . | TGCGCCAGCAGGCAGGGTAGTTACAATGAGCAGTTCTTC | CASRQGSYNEQFF